This is a list of T cell receptor beta chains from one sample in a study of blood T cell repertoires in COVID-19. TCRdb's copy holds only in-frame clones and misses some; the assay was immunoSEQ multiplex PCR. The sample consists of a few hundred thousand clones, over 75% of them appearing once. Sequencing was carried out using PBMCs or T cells enriched from blood (not recorded which). These receptors originate from a woman aged 60 to 75 who had recovered from COVID-19. Each CDR3 is given with its conserved first and last residue. The D gene is left open where the match is weak. Where a row states a size, it is once, few, many or the class of an expanded clone; other rows omit it.

>TRBJ2-5|once|.|TRBV11-2
CASSPRVRETQYF
TGTGCCAGCAGCCCTAGAGTCCGAGAGACCCAGTACTTC
>TRBJ2-5|.|TRBD1|TRBV11-2
CASSLRGQGPETQYF
TGTGCCAGCAGCTTACGGGGACAGGGGCCAGAGACCCAGTACTTC
>TRBJ2-7|.|.|TRBV20-1
CSARDRSEQYF
TGCAGTGCTCGCGACCGGAGCGAGCAGTACTTC
>TRBJ2-7|.|TRBD2|TRBV4-1
CASSQGTSGAREQYF
TGCGCCAGCAGCCAAGGTACTAGCGGTGCGCGGGAGCAGTACTTC
>TRBJ2-2|.|TRBD1|TRBV6-5
CAITPGQGYTGELFF
TGTGCCATAACCCCGGGACAGGGATACACCGGGGAGCTGTTTTTT
>TRBJ1-1|.|TRBD1|TRBV19
CASTVWDRESGEAFF
TGTGCCAGTACAGTTTGGGACAGGGAGAGTGGTGAAGCTTTCTTT
>TRBJ2-5|.|.|TRBV7-9
CASSLNGGETQYF
TGTGCCAGCAGCCTCAACGGGGGTGAGACCCAGTACTTC
>TRBJ2-7|.|TRBD1|TRBV5-1
CASSDRDRVKDEQYF
TGCGCCAGCAGCGACCGGGACAGGGTTAAGGACGAGCAGTACTTC
>TRBJ1-2|.|.|TRBV7-3
CASSPQGGYGYTF
TGTGCCAGCAGCCCACAGGGTGGATATGGCTACACCTTC
>TRBJ1-2|.|.|TRBV6-5
CASIPKGVGYYGYTF
TGTGCCAGCATTCCCAAAGGGGTCGGGTACTATGGCTACACCTTC
>TRBJ1-2|.|.|TRBV6-1
CASSEASQGKHGYTF
TGTGCCAGCAGTGAAGCGTCACAGGGTAAACATGGCTACACCTTC
>TRBJ2-2|.|.|TRBV27
CASRPMAGIGGELFF
TGTGCCAGCCGTCCTATGGCGGGGATCGGCGGGGAGCTGTTTTTT
>TRBJ1-4|.|.|TRBV7-2
CASSVQSDPGEKLFF
TGTGCCAGCAGCGTTCAGTCGGATCCAGGGGAAAAACTGTTTTTT
>TRBJ2-7|.|TRBD1|TRBV5-6
CASRGTGTSYEQYF
TGTGCCAGCAGAGGGACAGGGACCTCCTACGAGCAGTACTTC
>TRBJ2-7|.|.|TRBV6-5
CASSTESSYEQYF
TGTGCCAGCTCCACAGAAAGCTCCTACGAGCAGTACTTC
>TRBJ1-6|.|TRBD1|TRBV10-1
CASSHRRDRDKNSPLHF
TGCGCCAGCAGTCACCGCCGGGACAGGGATAAGAATTCACCCCTCCACTTT
>TRBJ2-1|once|TRBD2|TRBV6-5
CASSLRLAGGYEQFF
TGTGCCAGCAGCCTTAGGCTAGCGGGAGGTTATGAGCAGTTCTTC
>TRBJ1-5|.|TRBD1|TRBV7-8
CASSSGQTSNQPQHF
TGTGCCAGCAGCTCGGGACAGACTAGCAATCAGCCCCAGCATTTT
>TRBJ1-4|once|TRBD1|TRBV6-5
CASSYSGTVNEKLFF
TGTGCCAGCAGTTACTCCGGGACAGTTAATGAAAAACTGTTTTTT
>TRBJ1-2|.|.|TRBV30
CAWSVPGIDGYTF
TGTGCCTGGAGTGTACCAGGGATCGATGGCTACACCTTC
>TRBJ1-5|.|TRBD1|TRBV10-3
CAISEFGQGSQPQHF
TGTGCCATCAGTGAATTCGGACAGGGGAGTCAGCCCCAGCATTTT
>TRBJ2-1|many|.|TRBV27
CASSSGDNEQFF
TGTGCCAGCAGTTCCGGAGACAATGAGCAGTTCTTC
>TRBJ2-7|once|TRBD1|TRBV10-3
CAISLGQGAYEQYF
TGTGCCATCAGCCTGGGACAGGGGGCCTACGAGCAGTACTTC
>TRBJ2-1|.|.|TRBV7-3
CASSLTGTPSYNEQFF
TGTGCCAGCAGCTTAACAGGGACACCCTCCTACAATGAGCAGTTCTTC
>TRBJ2-5|once|TRBD1|TRBV2
CASRGQFQETQYF
TGTGCCAGCAGGGGACAGTTCCAAGAGACCCAGTACTTC
>TRBJ2-4|.|.|TRBV7-9
CASSLVPNGIQYF
TGTGCCAGCAGCTTAGTCCCCAACGGCATTCAGTACTTC
>TRBJ2-2|.|.|TRBV5-8
CASSKIQGLNTGELFF
TGTGCCAGCAGCAAGATCCAGGGGCTAAACACCGGGGAGCTGTTTTTT
>TRBJ1-6|once|.|TRBV7-9
CASSTDSYNSPLHF
TGTGCCAGCAGCACCGACAGTTATAATTCACCCCTCCACTTT
>TRBJ1-1|.|.|TRBV3-1/TRBV3-2
CASSQVTGLNTEAFF
TGTGCCAGCAGCCAAGTCACAGGGCTGAACACTGAAGCTTTCTTT
>TRBJ2-1|.|.|TRBV7-8
CASSPRLGGYNEQFF
TGTGCCAGCAGCCCCCGACTCGGCGGATACAATGAGCAGTTCTTC
>TRBJ1-1|.|.|TRBV12-3/TRBV12-4
CASSLRGTEAFF
TGTGCCAGCAGTTTACGAGGCACTGAAGCTTTCTTT
>TRBJ1-1|.|.|TRBV5-4
CASSSGRGLPEAFF
TGTGCCAGCAGCTCTGGTCGGGGGTTACCTGAAGCTTTCTTT
>TRBJ2-2|.|TRBD1|TRBV7-2
CASSLRGGADSGELFF
TGTGCCAGCAGCTTAAGAGGGGGCGCAGACTCCGGGGAGCTGTTTTTT
>TRBJ1-2|.|TRBD1|TRBV6-4
CASSADTGAGYGYTF
TGTGCCAGCAGTGCCGACACAGGGGCAGGCTATGGCTACACCTTC
>TRBJ1-1|.|.|TRBV7-2
CASSLQAGYNTEAFF
TGTGCCAGCAGCTTACAGGCAGGTTACAACACTGAAGCTTTCTTT